Shown below are 10 T cell receptor beta chains from a single sample sequenced in a study of Ad26.COV2.S vaccination and SARS-CoV-2 variants (dated by TCRdb to the early 2020s). Sample time point, as interpreted from the label and publication: individuals recovered from natural SARS-CoV-2 infection. Receptor libraries were prepared by the immunoSEQ multiplex PCR assay. Sourced from immuneACCESS, this table was stored by TCRdb with only in-frame sequences that have V and J called. A share of the clones is absent; for the studies checked, an unresolved V gene accounts for under half, and the remainder has no known explanation. The sample data list around 7,000 clones, and over 80% of these were observed just once. Of the sample, 29% falls within the top ten clones. The sample here was peripheral blood, taken after recovery from COVID-19. The receptor source for this set is a human donor who had recovered from COVID-19.

V gene TRBV7-2 combines with J gene TRBJ1-5, with TRBD1 as a possible D gene (5 bases). The CDR3 has 15 residues. The germline CDR1 and CDR2 sequences are SGHTA and FQGNSA. Trimming removed 1 base at V and 7 bases at J, with 14 bases between. The CDR3 region is CASSLGLGGEQPQHF. The CDR3 DNA reads as TGTGCCAGCAGCTTAGGGCTGGGGGGTGAACAGCCCCAGCATTTT.

The J gene is TRBJ1-2, the V gene TRBV25-1; possible D gene TRBD1, 6 bases. This CDR3 is built from 15 residues. Germline values: CDR1 MGHDK, CDR2 SYGVNS. Between the trimmed V and J ends, which lost 2 bases and 5 bases, there was a span of 15 bases. For the CDR3, the DNA is TGTGCCAGCAGTGAACGGGCAGGGGAAATATATGGCTACACCTTC. This encodes CASSERAGEIYGYTF.

The genes are TRBV15 and TRBJ1-4; unclear D gene. The CDR3 spans 13 residues. Per the germline V gene, CDR1 is LNHNV and CDR2 is YYDKDF (reference sequence). Trimming took off 1 base at V and 7 bases at J, with 7 bases between the two ends. The DNA of the CDR3 is TGTGCCACCAGCAGAGTTCCGAGTGAAAAACTGTTTTTT. Residues: CATSRVPSEKLFF.

This clone was counted only a few times. The genes are TRBV7-2 and TRBJ2-3; D unresolved. CDR3 length: 13 amino acids. Germline-derived CDR1 and CDR2 are SGHTA and FQGNSA. The V end lost 3 bases, the J end lost 1 base, and 5 bases lay between the germline ends. The CDR3 bases are TGTGCCAGCAGCTTTATGCGCACAGATACGCAGTATTTT. Encoded protein: CASSFMRTDTQYF.

The chain has TRBV19 and TRBJ1-2; no clear D gene. The germline V gene has CDR1 LNHDA and CDR2 SQIVND (reference sequence). The CDR3 has 13 residues. The germline V and J ends were trimmed by 7 bases and 4 bases, with 13 bases remaining between them. CDR3 region: CASTPIGSYGYTF. The DNA of the CDR3 is TGTGCCAGTACCCCGATAGGATCCTATGGCTACACCTTC.

The chain employs TRBV28 and TRBJ1-6; 9 bases are shared with TRBD1. V lost 8 bases and J lost 9; bases outside the gene matches: 11. There are 15 residues in the CDR3. Germline CDR1 is MDHEN and CDR2 is SYDVKM. CDR3 in DNA: TGTGCCAGCGATTATATGGGACAGGGTGCTTCACCCCTCCACTTT. Amino acid sequence: CASDYMGQGASPLHF.

V gene TRBV5-1 combines with J gene TRBJ1-1; TRBD1 matches 7 bases. Germline V gene data show CDR1 as SGHRS and CDR2 as YFSETQ. The CDR3 sequence is 13 residues long. The junction had 2 bases not matched to a gene; V was cut back by 0 bases and J by 6 bases. CDR3 coding DNA: TGCGCCAGCAGCTTGGTTACAGGGGCTGAAGCTTTCTTT. Translating gives CASSLVTGAEAFF.

This sequence joins TRBV11-2 and TRBJ2-7; 7 nucleotides match TRBD1. Unmatched junction bases numbered 9, after V lost 6 bases and J lost 4 bases. Germline-derived CDR1 and CDR2 are SGHAT and FQNNGV. The CDR3 has 14 amino acids. This CDR3 reads CASRTGTVLYEQYF. As DNA, the CDR3 is TGTGCCAGCAGAACCGGGACAGTATTATACGAGCAGTACTTC.

The chain uses TRBV2 and TRBJ1-1, with D hard to call. This CDR3 spans 14 amino acids. V lost 0 bases to trimming and J lost 5 bases, with 10 bases between them. Per the germline V gene, CDR1 is SNHLY and CDR2 is FYNNEI. In nucleotides, the CDR3 is TGTGCCAGCAGTGAAGCTTTGGGTGGGACTGAAGCTTTCTTT. It specifies CASSEALGGTEAFF.

On this clone: The junction differs from germline at one of its ends, possibly a read error. The V call is TRBV11-1, the J call TRBJ1-5, with D hard to call. CDR3 length: 10 residues. CDR1 and CDR2 from the germline V gene are SGHAT and FQDESV (reference sequence). The CDR3 coding sequence is TGTGCCAACAGCTGTCAGCCCCAGCATTTT. Translated: CANSCQPQHF.